Below, one T cell receptor (beta chain) is given with its context. As yet, its antigen is unknown. This sample is drawn from a study of early stage breast cancer tumors. Looking at the study overall: Samples were sequenced at 7.5 to 10-fold average coverage. Study-wide results and limits: Comparing each tissue with blood distinguished tumor from normal in 14 of 16 patients. Compared with adjacent normal breast, tumors showed about 2.5-fold denser, more clonal T cells.

The length of the CDR3 is 15 residues. In germline, CDR1 is SQVTM, CDR2 ANQGSEA. V trimming: 0 bases; J trimming: 3 bases; junction bases outside the gene matches: 5. Blood replicates held 0.5 ug DNA, tumor or normal breast about 1.5 ug, two each. TCRdb's copy holds only in-frame clones and misses some; the assay was immunoSEQ multiplex PCR. The sample holds under 20,000 clones; 65% to 85% are singletons and the top ten take less than 2%. The rearrangement uses TRBV29-1 and TRBJ1-2; TRBD1 agrees at 9 bases. Input material: blood. The receptor's source is a person aged 70 to 85 with breast cancer. The CDR3 DNA sequence: TGCAGCGTTGAAGAGGGGGACAGGGCGGACTATGGCTACACCTTC. It yields the protein CSVEEGDRADYGYTF.